This TCR beta chain was captured by sequencing in a study of metastatic and nonmetastatic thyroid tumors. Using MiXCR, TCRdb reanalyzed the PCR reads. The sample has around 15,000 clones; roughly 22% are singletons. Every patient was untreated before thyroid surgery. Germline-derived CDR1 and CDR2 are SGHKS and YYEKEE (reference sequence). Trimming took 4 bases from V and 0 from J, leaving 14 bases between them. The CDR3 has 15 residues. Sequenced material: adjacent normal tissue. The sequence was obtained from a female donor with papillary thyroid cancer or a benign thyroid nodule (not recorded which). Some clones in this sample may be carry-over from other donors' samples. The V and J genes are TRBV5-5 and TRBJ2-7; D possibly corresponds to TRBD1 (5 bases). Here the CDR3 reads CASSATRVGSYEQYF. DNA for the CDR3: TGTGCCAGCAGCGCGACCAGGGTGGGCTCCTACGAGCAGTACTTC.